Given below is one T cell receptor (beta chain) in context. There is no known antigen for this receptor. Nothing much larger sits one base from this clone, and base qualities are not available. The sample originates from a study of chemoradiotherapy in HPV16-positive cancers (dated by TCRdb to the early 2020s). The study in broad terms: Using functional T-cell assays on cells from a couple of HPV16-positive patients, the researchers defined candidate HPV-specific T-cell clones and common TCR motifs. TCR repertoires from some 90 patients with HPV-related cancers were then used to track the candidate HPV-specific TCRs and motifs. Whether T-cell immunity against the HPV oncoproteins E6 and E7 changes during chemoradiotherapy and whether survival is affected by this immunity were examined in the study.

Inclusive of the bounding cysteine and phenylalanine, the CDR3 is 13 residues long. Just CDR3 DNA is preserved here, 39 bases in frame from base 1. CDR1 and CDR2 are drawn from the germline V gene (reference sequence): SEHNR, FQNEAQ. V is shortened by 5 bases, J by 6 bases, and the region joining them spans 13 bases. Repertoires were sampled repeatedly over the course of chemoradiotherapy so that clonal expansion in the tumor microenvironment could be followed. Library preparation used the immunoSEQ multiplex PCR assay. Imported from immuneACCESS, the table was reduced by TCRdb to in-frame sequences with V and J called. These copies leave out some clones; in studies compared against another copy, an unresolved V gene accounts for under half, and the cause of the remainder is not known. Across this sample there are tens of thousands of clones, with over 90% seen only once. Clones ranked in the top ten supply about a sixth of the sample.

Results the study describes overall, beyond this receptor: Expansion of candidate HPV-specific clones and E7-related TCR motifs was observed in the tumor microenvironment during treatment, whereas no such expansion was observed for non-HPV-specific T cells. Improved recurrence-free survival in HPV16-positive patients was associated with expansion of HPV-responsive T cells during chemoradiotherapy. Only a couple of HPV16-positive patients were used to derive the functional definition of HPV-specific T cells, and the survival association was reported for HPV16-positive patients.

Sequencing was performed on blood, taken from a patient who underwent chemoradiotherapy. This receptor was obtained from a human donor with HPV-associated anogenital cancer. The sequence links TRBV7-9 to TRBJ1-1; the D gene remains uncertain. For the CDR3, the sequence is CASSPGRRAEAFF. The DNA sequence reads TGTGCCAGCAGCCCTGGACGACGAGCTGAAGCTTTCTTT.